Each of the 17 T cell receptor beta chains below was sequenced from the same sample in a study of blood T cells in healthy people across ages. A sample-barcoded 5' primer and a J-beta primer mix were used in a second PCR of about 6 to 12 cycles. TCRdb passed the 5' RACE reads through MiXCR, listing each CDR3 protein once. The sample carries over 950,000 distinct CDR3 sequences, approximately 50% recorded once. The sample was blood. These receptors came from a woman aged 60-75 years in good health.

The chain employs TRBV4-1 and TRBJ2-1; D is uncertain. This CDR3 comprises 18 residues. V lost 0 bases, J lost 4 bases, and 19 bases lay in between. The germline gives CDR1 MGHRA, CDR2 YSYEKL. The CDR3 loop is CASSQEVSRRTIYNEQFF. The CDR3 region has the DNA TGCGCCAGCAGCCAAGAGGTCAGCCGCCGAACAATATACAATGAGCAGTTCTTC.

The chain has TRBV6-5 and TRBJ2-7; 13 positions match TRBD2. CDR3 length: 16 residues. Germline CDR1 is MNHEY and CDR2 is SVGAGI. After removal of 5 bases from V and 6 bases from J, the junction contained 10 bases not matched to a gene. CDR3 residues: CASSRGTSGNYGEQYF. The CDR3 nucleotides read TGTGCCAGCAGTCGCGGGACTAGCGGGAATTATGGCGAGCAGTACTTC.

This clonotype has only a few counts. The rearrangement links TRBV7-2 to TRBJ2-4; 7 bases line up with TRBD2. This CDR3 spans 15 amino acids. Trimming removed 7 bases from V and 0 bases from J; junction bases left unmatched: 6. Per germline, CDR1 SGHTA and CDR2 FQGNSA. The CDR3 DNA reads as TGTGCCAGCACTGGGGGAGGGCTAGCCAAAAACATTCAGTACTTC. Translation: CASTGGGLAKNIQYF.

The rearrangement uses TRBV4-3 and TRBJ1-2, with 9 bases lining up with TRBD1. With 3 bases clipped from V and 3 bases from J, the junction kept 11 bases outside the gene matches. This CDR3 has 17 residues. From germline, CDR1 is LGHNA and CDR2 YSLEER. The CDR3: CASSQSRQGVLYYGYTF. The CDR3 DNA is TGCGCCAGCAGCCAGAGCAGACAGGGGGTTTTGTACTATGGCTACACCTTC.

Only a few counts were recorded for this clonotype. The genes are TRBV6-5 and TRBJ2-1; 7 bases map to TRBD2. The CDR3 runs 15 residues. V lost 6 bases, J lost 8 bases, and 13 bases stayed unmatched. Germline-derived CDR1 and CDR2 are MNHEY and SVGAGI. CDR3 amino acids: CASRPSGEKGHEQFF. The CDR3 region has the DNA TGTGCCAGCAGGCCGAGCGGGGAAAAGGGCCATGAGCAGTTCTTC.

The chain's CDR3 is CASSGTSGRGFSTDTQYF. The DNA for the CDR3 is TGTGCCAGCAGCGGGACTAGCGGTAGGGGGTTTAGCACAGATACGCAGTATTTT. The chain is built from TRBV12-3 or TRBV12-4 and TRBJ2-3; 11 bases line up with TRBD2. V gave up 6 bases and J gave up 0 bases; unmatched junction bases: 11. The length of the CDR3 is 18 residues.

This clonotype was counted a single time. The V and J genes are TRBV6-5 and TRBJ2-7, with 10 bases fitting TRBD2. After removal of 6 bases from V and 3 bases from J, the junction contained 8 bases not matched to a gene. The CDR3 contains 15 residues. The germline V gene has CDR1 MNHEY and CDR2 SVGAGI. The DNA for the CDR3 is TGTGCCAGCAGGATTTGGACTAGCGGCCACTACGAGCAGTACTTC. This encodes CASRIWTSGHYEQYF.

The CDR3 here is CASSFGLAPRETQYF. In DNA form, the CDR3 reads TGTGCCAGCAGCTTCGGACTAGCTCCCAGGGAGACCCAGTACTTC. The chain joins TRBV7-2 to TRBJ2-5; 8 bases are a match to TRBD2. The CDR3 loop spans 15 amino acids. Unmatched junction bases numbered 8, after V lost 3 bases and J lost 5 bases. CDR1 SGHTA and CDR2 FQGNSA come from the germline V gene.

V and J are TRBV10-2 and TRBJ1-5; D remains unclear. The CDR3 covers 15 residues. Germline CDR1 reads WSHSY; CDR2 reads SAAADI. V lost 4 bases to trimming and J lost 2 bases, with 12 bases between them. CDR3 DNA sequence: TGCGCCAGCAGTGCCCGTGACACTGGCAATCAGCCCCAGCATTTT. The encoded protein is CASSARDTGNQPQHF.

The CDR3 DNA sequence: TGTGCCAGCAGTTTTCCGGGAGCCTGGTTAAATGAGCAGTTCTTC. This encodes CASSFPGAWLNEQFF. The rearrangement uses TRBV28 and TRBJ2-1; tentatively, D is TRBD2 (6 bases). The germline V gene has CDR1 MDHEN and CDR2 SYDVKM. This CDR3 has 15 amino acids. Trimming took off 3 bases at V and 7 bases at J, with 16 bases between the two ends. Variable domain in full (rest from reference TRBV28 and TRBJ2-1): DVKVTQSSRYLVKRTGEKVFLECVQDMDHENMFWYRQDPGLGLRLIYFSYDVKMKEKGDIPEGYSVSREKKERFSLILESASTNQTSMYLCASSFPGAWLNEQFFGPGTRLTVL.

In its sample, this clonotype was seen a few times. The chain is built from TRBV20-1 and TRBJ2-5; 8 bases map to TRBD2. This CDR3 comprises 15 residues. Germline V gene lookup returns CDR1 DFQATT and CDR2 SNEGSKA (reference sequence). Germline trimming cut 6 bases from V and 4 bases from J; bases unmatched to any gene: 13. The CDR3 DNA reads as TGCAGTGCCACATATCTAGCGGGCCTGGGAGAGACCCAGTACTTC. Translation gives CSATYLAGLGETQYF.

Written as DNA, the CDR3 is TGTGCCAGTCTGGGGTATACCCTATCCTACTATGGCTACACCTTC. It translates to CASLGYTLSYYGYTF. The chain carries TRBV6-2 or TRBV6-3 and TRBJ1-2; D is unclear. CDR3 length: 15 residues. Per germline, CDR1 MNHEY and CDR2 SVGEGT. Trimming shortened V by 9 bases and J by 3 bases, and 20 bases separated the two germline ends.

This clonotype was recorded at least ten times. V and J are TRBV29-1 and TRBJ2-5; D gene unclear. This CDR3 comprises 12 residues. V was shortened by 3 bases and J by 1 base, with 6 bases between the two germline ends. The germline V gene has CDR1 SQVTM and CDR2 ANQGSEA. CDR3 region: CSVDSGQETQYF. CDR3 DNA: TGCAGCGTTGACTCAGGCCAAGAGACCCAGTACTTC.

The chain uses TRBV24-1 and TRBJ1-1; D gene uncertain. This CDR3 has 13 residues. V was pared by 5 bases and J by 1 base, with 7 bases between. Germline V gene lookup returns CDR1 KGHDR and CDR2 SFDVKD. In nucleotides, the CDR3 is TGTGCCACCAGTGTCGGCAGGAACACTGAAGCTTTCTTT. It yields the protein CATSVGRNTEAFF.

About this clonotype itself: One end of the junction varies from germline; a read error may be responsible. The chain recombines TRBV27 with TRBJ2-3; D is perhaps TRBD2 (5 bases). CDR1 and CDR2 from the germline V gene are MNHEY and SMNVEV (reference sequence). The CDR3 is 15 residues long. CDR3: CASSFAGRYTDMQYF. For the CDR3, the DNA is TGTGCCAGCAGTTTTGCGGGCAGGTACACAGATATGCAGTATTTT.

This chain joins TRBV6-5 and TRBJ1-5, with D perhaps TRBD1 (6 bases). Trimming removed 6 bases at V and 4 bases at J, with 13 bases between. Germline V lookup: CDR1 MNHEY, CDR2 SVGAGI. The CDR3 runs to 14 residues. Here the CDR3 DNA reads TGTGCCAGCAGGTCGACAGGTTGGAATCAGCCCCAGCATTTT. Translated, it gives CASRSTGWNQPQHF.

The rearrangement joins TRBV2 to TRBJ2-1; the D gene is possibly TRBD2 (7 bases). The CDR3 consists of 17 residues. Trimming stripped 3 bases from V and 2 bases from J, with 17 bases between. Germline CDR1 is SNHLY and CDR2 is FYNNEI. The CDR3 loop is CASSDRGGGLPYNEQFF. DNA for the CDR3: TGTGCCAGCAGTGATCGGGGAGGGGGTCTCCCCTACAATGAGCAGTTCTTC.